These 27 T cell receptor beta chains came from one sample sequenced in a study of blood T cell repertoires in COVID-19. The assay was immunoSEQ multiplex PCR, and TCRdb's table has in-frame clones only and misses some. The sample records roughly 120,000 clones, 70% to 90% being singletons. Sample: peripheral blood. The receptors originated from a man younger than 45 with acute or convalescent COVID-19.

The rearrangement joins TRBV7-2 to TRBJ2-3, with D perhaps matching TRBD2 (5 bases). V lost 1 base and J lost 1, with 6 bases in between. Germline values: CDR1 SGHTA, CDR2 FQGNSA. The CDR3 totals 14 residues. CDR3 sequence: CASSLVLGTDTQYF. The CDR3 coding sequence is TGTGCCAGCAGCTTAGTACTAGGCACAGATACGCAGTATTTT.

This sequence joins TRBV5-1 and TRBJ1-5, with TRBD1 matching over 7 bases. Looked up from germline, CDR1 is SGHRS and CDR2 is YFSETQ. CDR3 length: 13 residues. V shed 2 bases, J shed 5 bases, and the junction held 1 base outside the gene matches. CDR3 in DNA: TGCGCCAGCAGCTTTGACAGGGATCAGCCCCAGCATTTT. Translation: CASSFDRDQPQHF.

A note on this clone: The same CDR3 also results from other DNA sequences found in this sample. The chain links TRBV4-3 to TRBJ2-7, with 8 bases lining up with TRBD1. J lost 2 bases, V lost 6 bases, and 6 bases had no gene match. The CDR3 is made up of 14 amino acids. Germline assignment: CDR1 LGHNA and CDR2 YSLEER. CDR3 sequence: CASSPGTGAYEQYF. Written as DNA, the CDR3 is TGCGCCAGCAGTCCCGGGACAGGAGCCTACGAGCAGTACTTC.

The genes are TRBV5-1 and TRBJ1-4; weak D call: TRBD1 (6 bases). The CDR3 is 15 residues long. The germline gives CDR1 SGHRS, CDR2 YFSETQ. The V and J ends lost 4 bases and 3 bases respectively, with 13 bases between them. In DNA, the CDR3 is TGCGCCAGCAGCACCTTAGAGGGGGCTAATGAAAAACTGTTTTTT. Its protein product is CASSTLEGANEKLFF.

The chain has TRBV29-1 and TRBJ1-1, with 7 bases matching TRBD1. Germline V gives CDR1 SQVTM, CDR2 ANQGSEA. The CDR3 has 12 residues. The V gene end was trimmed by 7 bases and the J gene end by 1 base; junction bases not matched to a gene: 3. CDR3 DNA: TGCAGCGGAGGGACAGCGAACACTGAAGCTTTCTTT. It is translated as CSGGTANTEAFF.

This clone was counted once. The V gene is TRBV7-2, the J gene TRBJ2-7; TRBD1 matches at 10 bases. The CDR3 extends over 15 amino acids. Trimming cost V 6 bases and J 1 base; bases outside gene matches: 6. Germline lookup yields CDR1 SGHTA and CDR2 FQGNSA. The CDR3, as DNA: TGTGCCAGCAGTCGTGAGGGACAGGGGTCCTACGAGCAGTACTTC. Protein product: CASSREGQGSYEQYF.

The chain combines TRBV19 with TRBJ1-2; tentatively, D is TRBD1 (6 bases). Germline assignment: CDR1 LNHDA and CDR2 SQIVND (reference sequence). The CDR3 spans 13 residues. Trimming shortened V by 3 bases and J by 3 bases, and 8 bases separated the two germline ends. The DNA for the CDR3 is TGTGCCAGTAGTATCGCAGGGGACTATGGCTACACCTTC. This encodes CASSIAGDYGYTF.

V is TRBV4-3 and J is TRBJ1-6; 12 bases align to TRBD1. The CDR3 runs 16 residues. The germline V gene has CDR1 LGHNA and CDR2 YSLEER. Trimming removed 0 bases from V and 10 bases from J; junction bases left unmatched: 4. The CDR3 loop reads CASSQEGGTGGSPLHF. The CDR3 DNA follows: TGCGCCAGCAGCCAAGAAGGGGGGACAGGGGGCTCACCCCTCCACTTT.

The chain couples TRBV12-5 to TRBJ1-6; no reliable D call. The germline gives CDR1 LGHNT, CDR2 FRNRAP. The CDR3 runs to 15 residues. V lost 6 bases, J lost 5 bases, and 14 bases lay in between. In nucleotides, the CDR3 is TGTGCTAGTGGGGTTGGTGGAGTGGATAATTCACCCCTCCACTTT. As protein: CASGVGGVDNSPLHF.

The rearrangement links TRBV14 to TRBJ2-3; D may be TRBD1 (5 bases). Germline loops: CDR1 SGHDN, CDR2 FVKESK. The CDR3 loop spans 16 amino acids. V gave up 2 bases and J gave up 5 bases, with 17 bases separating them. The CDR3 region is CASSQIGAWQGDTQYF. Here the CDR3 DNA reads TGTGCCAGCAGCCAAATAGGGGCATGGCAGGGAGATACGCAGTATTTT.

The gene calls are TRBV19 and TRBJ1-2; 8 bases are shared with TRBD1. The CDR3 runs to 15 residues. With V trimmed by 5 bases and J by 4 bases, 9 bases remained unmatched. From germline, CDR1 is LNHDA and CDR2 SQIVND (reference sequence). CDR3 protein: CASSPTRTGFYGYTF. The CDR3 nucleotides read TGTGCCAGTAGTCCAACCCGGACAGGGTTCTATGGCTACACCTTC. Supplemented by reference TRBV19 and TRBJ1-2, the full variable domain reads DGGITQSPKYLFRKEGQNVTLSCEQNLNHDAMYWYRQDPGQGLRLIYYSQIVNDFQKGDIAEGYSVSREKKESFPLTVTSAQKNPTAFYLCASSPTRTGFYGYTFGSGTRLTVV.

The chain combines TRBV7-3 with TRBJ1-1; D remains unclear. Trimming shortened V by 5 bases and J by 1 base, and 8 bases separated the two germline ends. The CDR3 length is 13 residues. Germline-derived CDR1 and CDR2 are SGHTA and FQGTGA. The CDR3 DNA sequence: TGTGCCAGCAGCCCCCAACAGAACACTGAAGCTTTCTTT. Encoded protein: CASSPQQNTEAFF.

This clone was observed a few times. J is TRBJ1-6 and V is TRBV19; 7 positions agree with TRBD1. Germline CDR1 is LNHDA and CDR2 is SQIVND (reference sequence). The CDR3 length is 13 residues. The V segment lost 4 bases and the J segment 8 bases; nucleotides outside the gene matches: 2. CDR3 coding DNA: TGTGCCAGTAGTACCGACAGGGATTCACCCCTCCACTTT. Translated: CASSTDRDSPLHF.

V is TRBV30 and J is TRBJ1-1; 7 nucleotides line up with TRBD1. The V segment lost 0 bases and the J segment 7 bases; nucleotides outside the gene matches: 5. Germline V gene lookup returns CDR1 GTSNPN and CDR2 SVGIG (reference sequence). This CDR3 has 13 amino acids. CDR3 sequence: CAWSVGGGSEAFF. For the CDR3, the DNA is TGTGCCTGGAGTGTAGGGGGCGGCAGTGAAGCTTTCTTT. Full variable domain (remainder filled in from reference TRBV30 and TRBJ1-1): SQTIHQWPATLVQPVGSPLSLECTVEGTSNPNLYWYRQAAGRGLQLLFYSVGIGQISSEVPQNLSASRPQDRQFILSSKKLLLSDSGFYLCAWSVGGGSEAFFGQGTRLTVV.

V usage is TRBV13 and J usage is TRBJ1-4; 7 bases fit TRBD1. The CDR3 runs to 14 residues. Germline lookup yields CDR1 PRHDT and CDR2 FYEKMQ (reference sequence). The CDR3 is CASGVRQGPEKLFF. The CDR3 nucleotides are TGTGCGTCAGGGGTGAGACAGGGACCCGAAAAACTGTTTTTT.

The CDR3 protein is CASSPTGGIWDTEAFF. In DNA form, the CDR3 reads TGTGCCAGCAGCCCTACCGGGGGGATTTGGGACACTGAAGCTTTCTTT. V usage is TRBV7-9 and J usage is TRBJ1-1, with D possibly TRBD1 on 5 matching bases. The ends were cut back, 5 bases at V and 3 bases at J, with 19 bases in the middle. There are 16 residues in the CDR3. The V gene's germline CDR1 is SEHNR and CDR2 FQNEAQ (reference sequence).

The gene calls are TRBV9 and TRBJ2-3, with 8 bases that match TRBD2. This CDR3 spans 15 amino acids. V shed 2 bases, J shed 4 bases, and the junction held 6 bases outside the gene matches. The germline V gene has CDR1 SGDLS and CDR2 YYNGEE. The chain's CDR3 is CASSVSGRGADTQYF. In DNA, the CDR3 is TGTGCCAGCAGCGTCAGCGGGAGAGGCGCAGATACGCAGTATTTT.

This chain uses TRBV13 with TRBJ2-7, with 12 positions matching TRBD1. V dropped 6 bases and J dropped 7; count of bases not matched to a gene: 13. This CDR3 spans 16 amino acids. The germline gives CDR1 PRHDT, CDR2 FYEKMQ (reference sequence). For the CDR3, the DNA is TGTGCCAGCAGAAGTGCCGGGACAGGGGGCGACAAAGAGCAGTACTTC. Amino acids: CASRSAGTGGDKEQYF.

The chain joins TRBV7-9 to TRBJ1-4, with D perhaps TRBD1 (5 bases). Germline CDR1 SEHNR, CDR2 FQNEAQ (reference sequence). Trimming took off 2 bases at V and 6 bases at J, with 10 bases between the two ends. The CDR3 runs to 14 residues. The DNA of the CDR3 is TGTGCCAGCAGCTTATCGGCGGGGGATGAAAAACTGTTTTTT. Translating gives CASSLSAGDEKLFF.

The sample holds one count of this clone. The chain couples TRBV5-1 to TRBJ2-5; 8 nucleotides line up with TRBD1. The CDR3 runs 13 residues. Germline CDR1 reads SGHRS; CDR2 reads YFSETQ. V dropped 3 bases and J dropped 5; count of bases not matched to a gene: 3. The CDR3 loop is CASSSTGAETQYF. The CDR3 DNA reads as TGCGCCAGCAGCTCGACAGGGGCCGAGACCCAGTACTTC.

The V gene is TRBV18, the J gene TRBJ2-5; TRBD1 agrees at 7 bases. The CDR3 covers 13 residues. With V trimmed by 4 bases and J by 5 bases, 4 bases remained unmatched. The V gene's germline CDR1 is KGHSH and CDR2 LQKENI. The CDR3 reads CASSHRGLETQYF. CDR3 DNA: TGTGCCAGCTCACACAGGGGTCTGGAGACCCAGTACTTC. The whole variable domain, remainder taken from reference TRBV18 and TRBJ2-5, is NAGVMQNPRHLVRRRGQEARLRCSPMKGHSHVYWYRQLPEEGLKFMVYLQKENIIDESGMPKERFSAEFPKEGPSILRIQQVVRGDSAAYFCASSHRGLETQYFGPGTRLLVL.

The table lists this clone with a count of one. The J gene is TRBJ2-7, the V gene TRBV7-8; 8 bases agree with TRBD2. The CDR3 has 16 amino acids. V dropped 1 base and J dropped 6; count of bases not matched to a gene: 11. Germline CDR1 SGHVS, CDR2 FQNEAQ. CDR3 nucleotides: TGTGCCAGCAGCTTAGGCGGGGGGAAATTGGGGATCGAGCAGTACTTC. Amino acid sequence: CASSLGGGKLGIEQYF.

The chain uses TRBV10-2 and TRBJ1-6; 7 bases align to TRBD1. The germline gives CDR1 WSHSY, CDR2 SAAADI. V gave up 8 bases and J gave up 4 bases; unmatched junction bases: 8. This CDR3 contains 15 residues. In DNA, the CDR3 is TGCGCCAGCGCCGGGACAGAAATTTATAATTCACCCCTCCACTTT. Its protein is CASAGTEIYNSPLHF.

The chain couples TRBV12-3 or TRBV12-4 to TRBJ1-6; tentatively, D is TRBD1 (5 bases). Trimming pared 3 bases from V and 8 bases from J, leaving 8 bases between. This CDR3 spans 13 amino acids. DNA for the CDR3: TGTGCCAGCAGTTTCAGGGCCGATTCACCCCTCCACTTT. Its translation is CASSFRADSPLHF.

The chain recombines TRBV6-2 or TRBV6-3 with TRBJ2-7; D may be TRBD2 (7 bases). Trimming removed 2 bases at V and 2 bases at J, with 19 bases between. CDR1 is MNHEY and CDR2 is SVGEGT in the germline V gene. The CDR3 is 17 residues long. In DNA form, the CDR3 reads TGTGCCAGCAGTTACCCCCGGGGGGCAGTTCCGACCTACGAGCAGTACTTC. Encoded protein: CASSYPRGAVPTYEQYF.

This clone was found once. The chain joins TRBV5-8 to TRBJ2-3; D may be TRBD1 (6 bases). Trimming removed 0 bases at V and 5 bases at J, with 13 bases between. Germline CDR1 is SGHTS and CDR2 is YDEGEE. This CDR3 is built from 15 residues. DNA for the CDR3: TGTGCCAGCAGCTTGGATACAGGGTCGGGAGATACGCAGTATTTT. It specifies CASSLDTGSGDTQYF.

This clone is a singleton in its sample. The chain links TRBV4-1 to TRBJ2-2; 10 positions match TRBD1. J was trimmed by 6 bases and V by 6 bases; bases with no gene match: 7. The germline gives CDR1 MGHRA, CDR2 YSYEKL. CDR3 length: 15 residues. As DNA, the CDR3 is TGCGCCAGCAGGTCGGGACAGGGGTCAGCCGGGGAGCTGTTTTTT. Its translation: CASRSGQGSAGELFF.